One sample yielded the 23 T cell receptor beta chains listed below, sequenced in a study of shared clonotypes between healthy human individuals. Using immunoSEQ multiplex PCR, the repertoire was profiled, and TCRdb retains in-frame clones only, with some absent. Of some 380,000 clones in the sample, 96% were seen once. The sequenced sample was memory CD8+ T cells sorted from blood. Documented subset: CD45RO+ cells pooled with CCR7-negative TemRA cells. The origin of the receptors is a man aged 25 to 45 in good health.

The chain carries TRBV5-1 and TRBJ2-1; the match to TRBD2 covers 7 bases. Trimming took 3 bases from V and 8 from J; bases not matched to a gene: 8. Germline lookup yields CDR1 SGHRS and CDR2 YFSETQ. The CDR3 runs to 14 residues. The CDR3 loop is CASSWEGLVDEQFF. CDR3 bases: TGCGCCAGCAGCTGGGAGGGGTTAGTGGATGAGCAGTTCTTC.

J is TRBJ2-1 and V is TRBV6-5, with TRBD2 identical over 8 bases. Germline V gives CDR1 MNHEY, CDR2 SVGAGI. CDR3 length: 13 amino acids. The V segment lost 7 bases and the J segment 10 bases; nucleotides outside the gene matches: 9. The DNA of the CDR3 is TGTGCCAGCACCAACGGGGGGGTCAGGGAGCAGTTCTTC. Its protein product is CASTNGGVREQFF.

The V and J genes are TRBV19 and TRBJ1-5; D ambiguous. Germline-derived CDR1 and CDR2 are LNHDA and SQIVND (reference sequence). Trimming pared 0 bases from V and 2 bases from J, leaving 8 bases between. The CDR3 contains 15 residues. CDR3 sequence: CASSIDKRGNQPQHF. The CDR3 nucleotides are TGTGCCAGTAGTATAGATAAAAGGGGCAATCAGCCCCAGCATTTT. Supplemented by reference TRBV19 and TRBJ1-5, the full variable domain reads DGGITQSPKYLFRKEGQNVTLSCEQNLNHDAMYWYRQDPGQGLRLIYYSQIVNDFQKGDIAEGYSVSREKKESFPLTVTSAQKNPTAFYLCASSIDKRGNQPQHFGDGTRLSIL.

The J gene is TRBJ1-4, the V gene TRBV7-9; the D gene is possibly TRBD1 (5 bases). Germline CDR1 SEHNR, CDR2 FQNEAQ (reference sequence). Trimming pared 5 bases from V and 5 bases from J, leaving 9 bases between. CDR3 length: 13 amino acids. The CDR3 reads CASSRDWNEKLFF. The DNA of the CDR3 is TGTGCCAGCAGCCGGGACTGGAATGAAAAACTGTTTTTT.

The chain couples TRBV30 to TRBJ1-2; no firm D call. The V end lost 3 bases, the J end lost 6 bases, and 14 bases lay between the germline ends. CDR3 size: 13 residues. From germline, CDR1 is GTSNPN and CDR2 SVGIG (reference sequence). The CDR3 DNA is TGTGCCTGGAGGAATATCGATACAGATGGCTACACCTTC. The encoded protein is CAWRNIDTDGYTF.

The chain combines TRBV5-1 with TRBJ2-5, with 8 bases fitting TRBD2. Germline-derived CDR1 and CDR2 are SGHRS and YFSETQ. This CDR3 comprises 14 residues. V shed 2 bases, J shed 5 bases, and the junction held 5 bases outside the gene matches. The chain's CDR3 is CASSLAGAWETQYF. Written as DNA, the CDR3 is TGCGCCAGCAGCTTAGCGGGAGCGTGGGAGACCCAGTACTTC.

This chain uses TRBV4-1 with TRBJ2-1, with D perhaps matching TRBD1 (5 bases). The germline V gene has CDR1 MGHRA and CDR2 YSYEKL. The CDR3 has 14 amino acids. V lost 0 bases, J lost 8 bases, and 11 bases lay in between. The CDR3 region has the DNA TGCGCCAGCAGCCAAGACAGGGCCGTCGATGAGCAGTTCTTC. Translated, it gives CASSQDRAVDEQFF.

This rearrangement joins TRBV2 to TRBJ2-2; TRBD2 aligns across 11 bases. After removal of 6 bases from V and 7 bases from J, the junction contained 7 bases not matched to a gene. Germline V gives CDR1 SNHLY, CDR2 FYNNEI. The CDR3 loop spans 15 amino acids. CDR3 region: CASRTSGTKGGELFF. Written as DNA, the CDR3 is TGTGCCAGCAGGACTAGCGGGACCAAGGGCGGGGAGCTGTTTTTT.

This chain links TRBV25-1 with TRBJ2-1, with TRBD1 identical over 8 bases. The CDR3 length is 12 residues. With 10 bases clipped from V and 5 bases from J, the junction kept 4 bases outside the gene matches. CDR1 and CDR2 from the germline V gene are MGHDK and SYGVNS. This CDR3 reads CATGQGDNEQFF. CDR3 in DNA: TGTGCCACTGGACAGGGCGACAATGAGCAGTTCTTC. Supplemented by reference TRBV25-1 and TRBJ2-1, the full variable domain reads EADIYQTPRYLVIGTGKKITLECSQTMGHDKMYWYQQDPGMELHLIHYSYGVNSTEKGDLSSESTVSRIRTEHFPLTLESARPSHTSQYLCATGQGDNEQFFGPGTRLTVL.

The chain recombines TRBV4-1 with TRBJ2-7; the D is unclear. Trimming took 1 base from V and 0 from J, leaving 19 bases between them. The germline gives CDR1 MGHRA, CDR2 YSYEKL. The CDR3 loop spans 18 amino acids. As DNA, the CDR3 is TGCGCCAGCAGCCAAGGAAACCCCTCAGGCCCTAGCTCCTACGAGCAGTACTTC. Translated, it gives CASSQGNPSGPSSYEQYF.

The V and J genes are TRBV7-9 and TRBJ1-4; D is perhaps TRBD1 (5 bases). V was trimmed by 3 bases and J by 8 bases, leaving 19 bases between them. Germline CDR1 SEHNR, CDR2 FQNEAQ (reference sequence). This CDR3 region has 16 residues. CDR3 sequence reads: CASSFWGGIGSEKLFF. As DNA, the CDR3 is TGTGCCAGCAGCTTTTGGGGCGGGATAGGCTCCGAAAAACTGTTTTTT.

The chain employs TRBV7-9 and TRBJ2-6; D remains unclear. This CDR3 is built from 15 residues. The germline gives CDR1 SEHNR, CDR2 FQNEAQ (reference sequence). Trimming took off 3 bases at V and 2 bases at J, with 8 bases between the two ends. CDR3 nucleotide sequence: TGTGCCAGCAGCTTTCTAGGGACTGGGGCCAACGTCCTGACTTTC. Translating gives CASSFLGTGANVLTF. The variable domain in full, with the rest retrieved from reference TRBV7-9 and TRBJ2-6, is DTGVSQNPRHKITKRGQNVTFRCDPISEHNRLYWYRQTLGQGPEFLTYFQNEAQLEKSRLLSDRFSAERPKGSFSTLEIQRTEQGDSAMYLCASSFLGTGANVLTFGAGSRLTVL.

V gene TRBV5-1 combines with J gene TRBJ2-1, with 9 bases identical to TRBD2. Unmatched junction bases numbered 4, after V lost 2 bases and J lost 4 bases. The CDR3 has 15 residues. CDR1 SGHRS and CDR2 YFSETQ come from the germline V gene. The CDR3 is CASSFLAGPYNEQFF. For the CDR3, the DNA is TGCGCCAGCAGCTTCCTAGCGGGACCTTACAATGAGCAGTTCTTC.

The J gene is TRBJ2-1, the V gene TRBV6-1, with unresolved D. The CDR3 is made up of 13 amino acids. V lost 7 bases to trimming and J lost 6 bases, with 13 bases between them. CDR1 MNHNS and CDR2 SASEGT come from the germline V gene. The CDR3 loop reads CASKLTPLNEQFF. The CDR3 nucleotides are TGTGCCAGCAAACTCACGCCCCTCAATGAGCAGTTCTTC.

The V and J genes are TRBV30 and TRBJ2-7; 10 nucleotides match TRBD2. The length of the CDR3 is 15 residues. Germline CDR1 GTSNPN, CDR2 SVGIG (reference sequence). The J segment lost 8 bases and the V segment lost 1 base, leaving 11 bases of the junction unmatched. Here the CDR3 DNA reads TGTGCCTGGAGTGGGGTAGCGGGAGGAATCAGCAAGCAGTACTTC. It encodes CAWSGVAGGISKQYF.

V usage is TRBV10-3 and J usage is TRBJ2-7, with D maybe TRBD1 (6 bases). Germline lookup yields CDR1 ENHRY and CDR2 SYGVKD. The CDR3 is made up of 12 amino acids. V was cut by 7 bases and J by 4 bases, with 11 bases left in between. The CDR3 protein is CAITATGYEQYF. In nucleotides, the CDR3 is TGTGCCATCACCGCGACAGGTTACGAGCAGTACTTC.

CDR3 in DNA: TGTGCCAGCAGTTTATCCAGGGCTGAAGCTTTCTTT. Translating it yields CASSLSRAEAFF. The chain uses TRBV28 and TRBJ1-1; maybe TRBD1 (5 bases). The CDR3 length is 12 residues. The germline V gene encodes CDR1 MDHEN and CDR2 SYDVKM. Trimming left V 1 base short and J 6 bases short, with 6 bases between.

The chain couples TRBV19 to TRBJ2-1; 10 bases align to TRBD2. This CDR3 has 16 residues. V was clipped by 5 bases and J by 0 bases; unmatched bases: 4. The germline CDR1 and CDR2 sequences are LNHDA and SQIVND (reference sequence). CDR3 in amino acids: CASSPASGSSYNEQFF. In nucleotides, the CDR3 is TGTGCCAGTAGTCCGGCTAGCGGGAGCTCCTACAATGAGCAGTTCTTC.

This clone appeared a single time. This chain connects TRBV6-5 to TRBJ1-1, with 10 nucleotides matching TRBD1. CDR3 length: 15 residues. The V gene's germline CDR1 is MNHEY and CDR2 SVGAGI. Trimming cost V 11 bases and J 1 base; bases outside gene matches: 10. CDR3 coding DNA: TGTGCCGGACAGGGGGGAGGACGGCCGAACACTGAAGCTTTCTTT. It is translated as CAGQGGGRPNTEAFF.

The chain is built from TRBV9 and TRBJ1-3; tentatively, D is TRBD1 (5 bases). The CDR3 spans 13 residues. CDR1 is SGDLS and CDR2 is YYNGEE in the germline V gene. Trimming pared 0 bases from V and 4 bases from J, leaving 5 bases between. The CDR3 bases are TGTGCCAGCAGCGTAGGGACAGGAAACACCATATATTTT. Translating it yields CASSVGTGNTIYF.

The CDR3 nucleotides read TGTGCCAGCAGCATGGGACTAGCATACAATGAGCAGTTCTTC. Protein: CASSMGLAYNEQFF. The V call is TRBV9, the J call TRBJ2-1; 9 positions agree with TRBD2. The CDR3 sequence is 14 residues long. Germline-derived CDR1 and CDR2 are SGDLS and YYNGEE. The V segment lost 4 bases and the J segment 4 bases; nucleotides outside the gene matches: 3.

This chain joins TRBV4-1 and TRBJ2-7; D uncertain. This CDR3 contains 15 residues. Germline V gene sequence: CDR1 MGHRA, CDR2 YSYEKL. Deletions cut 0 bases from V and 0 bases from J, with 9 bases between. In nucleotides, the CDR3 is TGCGCCAGCAGCCAAGATCAAGGAAACTCCTACGAGCAGTACTTC. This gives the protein CASSQDQGNSYEQYF.

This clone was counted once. Here the CDR3 reads CASSVDGQGAGELFF. CDR3 DNA sequence: TGTGCCAGCAGCGTAGACGGACAGGGGGCCGGGGAGCTGTTTTTT. The genes are TRBV9 and TRBJ2-2; 10 nucleotides agree with TRBD1. Germline V CDR1 and CDR2: SGDLS, YYNGEE. V lost 0 bases to trimming and J lost 6 bases; unmatched junction nucleotides: 2. The CDR3 contains 15 residues.